This section outlines one T cell receptor (beta chain) sequence together with its context. TCRdb redid the calling of the RT-PCR reads with MiXCR, one entry per CDR3 protein. The sample lists around 580,000 distinct CDR3 sequences, roughly 10% seen once, with roughly 10% in the top ten. The sample originates from a study of response to subunit inactivated influenza vaccine. V lost 6 bases to trimming and J lost 2 bases, with 10 bases between them. This CDR3 contains 13 residues. V usage is TRBV12-3 or TRBV12-4 and J usage is TRBJ1-1; D not resolved. The source material was PBMCs from blood, sampled on the day of vaccination. The clonotype originates from a man aged 50-59 years who received an inactivated influenza vaccine. The CDR3 DNA is TGTGCCAGCAGGACCACAGATAACACTGAAGCTTTCTTT. Its protein is CASRTTDNTEAFF.